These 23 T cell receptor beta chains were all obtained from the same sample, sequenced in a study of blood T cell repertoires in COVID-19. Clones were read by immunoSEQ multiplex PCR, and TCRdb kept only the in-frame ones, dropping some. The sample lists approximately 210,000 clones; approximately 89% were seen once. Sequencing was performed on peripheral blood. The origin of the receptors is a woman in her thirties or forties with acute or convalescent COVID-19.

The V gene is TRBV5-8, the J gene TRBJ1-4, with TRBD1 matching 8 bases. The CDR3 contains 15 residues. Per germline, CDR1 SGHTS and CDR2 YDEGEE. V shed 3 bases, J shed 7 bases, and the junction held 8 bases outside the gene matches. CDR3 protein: CASSSGQGEVEKLFF. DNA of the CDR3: TGTGCCAGCAGCTCAGGACAGGGAGAGGTTGAAAAACTGTTTTTT.

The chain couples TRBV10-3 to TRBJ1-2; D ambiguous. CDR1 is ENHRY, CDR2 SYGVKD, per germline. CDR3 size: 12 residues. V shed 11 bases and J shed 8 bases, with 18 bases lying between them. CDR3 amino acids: CAASKNIYGYTF. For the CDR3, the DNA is TGTGCCGCAAGTAAGAACATATACGGCTACACCTTC.

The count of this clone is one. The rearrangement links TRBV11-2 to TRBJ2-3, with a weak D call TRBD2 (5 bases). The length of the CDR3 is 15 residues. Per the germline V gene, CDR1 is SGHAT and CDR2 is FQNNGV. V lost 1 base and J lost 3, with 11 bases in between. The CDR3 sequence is CASSLVNSGTDTQYF. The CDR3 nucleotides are TGTGCCAGCAGCTTAGTTAACTCGGGAACAGATACGCAGTATTTT.

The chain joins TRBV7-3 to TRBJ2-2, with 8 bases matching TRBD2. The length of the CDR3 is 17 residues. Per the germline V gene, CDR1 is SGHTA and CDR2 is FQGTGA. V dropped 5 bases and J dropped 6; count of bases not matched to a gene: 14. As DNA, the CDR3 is TGTGCCAGCAGCCTACCGGGACTAGGTGGGAAAGCCGGGGAGCTGTTTTTT. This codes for CASSLPGLGGKAGELFF.

CDR3 in amino acids: CASSHAPGLAGGNRATDTQYF. CDR3 DNA sequence: TGTGCCAGCAGCCACGCCCCGGGACTAGCGGGGGGGAATAGGGCCACAGATACGCAGTATTTT. This chain links TRBV3-1 (or the pseudogene TRBV3-2) with TRBJ2-3; 16 bases agree with TRBD2. The germline V gene has CDR1 LGHDT and CDR2 YNNKEL (reference sequence). The junction had 14 bases not matched to a gene; V was cut back by 3 bases and J by 2 bases. This CDR3 comprises 21 residues.

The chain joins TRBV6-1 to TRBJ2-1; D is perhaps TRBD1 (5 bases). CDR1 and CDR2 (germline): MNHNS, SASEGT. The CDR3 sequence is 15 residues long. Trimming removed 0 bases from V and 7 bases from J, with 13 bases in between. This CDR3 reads CASSEASGPGNEQFF. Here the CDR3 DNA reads TGTGCCAGCAGTGAAGCGTCGGGCCCAGGGAATGAGCAGTTCTTC.

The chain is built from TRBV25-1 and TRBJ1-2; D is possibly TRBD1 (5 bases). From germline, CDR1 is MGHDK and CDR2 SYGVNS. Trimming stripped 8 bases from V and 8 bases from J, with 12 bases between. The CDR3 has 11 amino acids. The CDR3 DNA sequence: TGTGCCAGCGGGGGGGGAGGCGGCTACACCTTC. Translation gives CASGGGGGYTF.

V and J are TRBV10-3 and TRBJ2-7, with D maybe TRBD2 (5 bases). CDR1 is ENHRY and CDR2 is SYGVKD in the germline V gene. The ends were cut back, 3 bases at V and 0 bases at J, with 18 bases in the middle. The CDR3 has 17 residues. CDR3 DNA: TGTGCCATCAGTGATCCCGCAGTCGAGGGCAGCTCCTACGAGCAGTACGTC. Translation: CAISDPAVEGSSYEQYV.

CDR3 DNA: TGTGCCAGCAGGAGGGACAGGTCCCCCGGGTCCTATAATTCACCCCTCCACTTT. It is translated as CASRRDRSPGSYNSPLHF. The genes are TRBV7-8 and TRBJ1-6; 8 bases are a match to TRBD1. V shed 6 bases and J 1 base; nucleotides not matched to a gene: 11. The CDR3 is 18 amino acids. Germline assignment: CDR1 SGHVS and CDR2 FQNEAQ.

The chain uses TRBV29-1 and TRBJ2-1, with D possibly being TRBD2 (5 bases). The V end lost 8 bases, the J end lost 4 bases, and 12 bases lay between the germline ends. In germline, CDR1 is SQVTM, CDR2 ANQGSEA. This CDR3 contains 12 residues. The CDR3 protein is CSFYEGYNEQFF. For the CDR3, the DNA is TGCAGCTTCTACGAGGGATACAATGAGCAGTTCTTC.

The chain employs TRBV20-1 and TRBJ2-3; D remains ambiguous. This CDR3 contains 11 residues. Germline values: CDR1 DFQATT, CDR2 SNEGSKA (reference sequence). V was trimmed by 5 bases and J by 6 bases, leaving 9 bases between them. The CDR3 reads CSALLSDTQYF. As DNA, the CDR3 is TGCAGTGCTCTCCTTAGCGATACGCAGTATTTT.

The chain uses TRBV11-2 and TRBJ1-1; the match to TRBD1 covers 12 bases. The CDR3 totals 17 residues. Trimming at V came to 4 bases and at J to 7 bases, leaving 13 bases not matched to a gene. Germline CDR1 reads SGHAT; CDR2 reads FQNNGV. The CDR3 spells CASSSTRRDRGHGEAFF. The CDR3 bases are TGTGCCAGCAGCTCGACTCGCCGGGACAGGGGGCATGGTGAAGCTTTCTTT.

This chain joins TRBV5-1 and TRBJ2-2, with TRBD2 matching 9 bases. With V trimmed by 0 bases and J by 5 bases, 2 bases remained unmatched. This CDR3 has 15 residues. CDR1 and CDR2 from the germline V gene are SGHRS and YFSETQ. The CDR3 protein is CASSLDLAGTGELFF. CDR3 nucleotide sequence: TGCGCCAGCAGCTTGGACCTAGCGGGGACCGGGGAGCTGTTTTTT.

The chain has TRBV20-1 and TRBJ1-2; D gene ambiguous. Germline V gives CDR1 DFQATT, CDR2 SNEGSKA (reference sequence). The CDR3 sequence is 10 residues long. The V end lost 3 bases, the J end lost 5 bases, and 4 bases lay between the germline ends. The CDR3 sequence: CSASQYGYTF. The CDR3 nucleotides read TGCAGTGCTAGCCAGTATGGCTACACCTTC.

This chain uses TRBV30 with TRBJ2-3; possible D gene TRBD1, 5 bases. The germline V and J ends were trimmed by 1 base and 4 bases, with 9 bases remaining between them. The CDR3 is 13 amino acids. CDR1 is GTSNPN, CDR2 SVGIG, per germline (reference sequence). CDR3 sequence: CAWSGQGPDTQYF. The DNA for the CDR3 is TGTGCCTGGAGTGGGCAGGGCCCAGATACGCAGTATTTT.

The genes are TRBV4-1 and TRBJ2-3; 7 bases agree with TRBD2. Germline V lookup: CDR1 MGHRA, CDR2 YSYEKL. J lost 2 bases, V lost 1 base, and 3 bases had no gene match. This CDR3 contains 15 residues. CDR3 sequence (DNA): TGCGCCAGCAGCCAAGGCGGGGGATACACAGATACGCAGTATTTT. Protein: CASSQGGGYTDTQYF.

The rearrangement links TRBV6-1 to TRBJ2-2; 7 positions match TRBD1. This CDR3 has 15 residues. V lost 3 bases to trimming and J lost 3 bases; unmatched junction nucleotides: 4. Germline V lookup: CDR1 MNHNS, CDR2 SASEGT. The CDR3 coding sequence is TGTGCCAGCAGTGACGGACAGGCCTACACCGGGGAGCTGTTTTTT. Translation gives CASSDGQAYTGELFF.

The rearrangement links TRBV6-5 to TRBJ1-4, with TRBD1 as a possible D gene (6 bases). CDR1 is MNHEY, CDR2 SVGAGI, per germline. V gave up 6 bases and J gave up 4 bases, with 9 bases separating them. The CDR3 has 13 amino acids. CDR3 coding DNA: TGTGCCAGCAGGGGACACCTTAATGAAAAACTGTTTTTT. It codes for CASRGHLNEKLFF.

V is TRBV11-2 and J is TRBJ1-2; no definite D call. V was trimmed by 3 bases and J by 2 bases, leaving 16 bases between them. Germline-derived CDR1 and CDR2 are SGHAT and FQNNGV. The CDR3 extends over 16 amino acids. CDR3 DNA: TGTGCCAGCAGCTTGTCTCGGACGGGAGGGAACTATGGCTACACCTTC. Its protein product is CASSLSRTGGNYGYTF. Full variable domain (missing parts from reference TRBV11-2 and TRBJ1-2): EAGVAQSPRYKIIEKRQSVAFWCNPISGHATLYWYQQILGQGPKLLIQFQNNGVVDDSQLPKDRFSAERLKGVDSTLKIQPAKLEDSAVYLCASSLSRTGGNYGYTFGSGTRLTVV.

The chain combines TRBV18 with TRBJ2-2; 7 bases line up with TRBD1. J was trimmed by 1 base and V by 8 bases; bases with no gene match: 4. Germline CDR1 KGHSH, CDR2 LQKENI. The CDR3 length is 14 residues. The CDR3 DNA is TGTGCCAGCCACCGGGACAGGAACACCGGGGAGCTGTTTTTT. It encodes CASHRDRNTGELFF.

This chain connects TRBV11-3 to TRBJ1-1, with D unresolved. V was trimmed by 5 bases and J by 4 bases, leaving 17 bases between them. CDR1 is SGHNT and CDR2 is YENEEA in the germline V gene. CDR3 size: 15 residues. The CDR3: CASSRDSGRSTEAFF. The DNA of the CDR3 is TGTGCCAGCAGCCGAGATTCCGGGAGGTCCACTGAAGCTTTCTTT. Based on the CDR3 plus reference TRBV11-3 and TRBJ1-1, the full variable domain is EAGVVQSPRYKIIEKKQPVAFWCNPISGHNTLYWYLQNLGQGPELLIRYENEEAVDDSQLPKDRFSAERLKGVDSTLKIQPAELGDSAVYLCASSRDSGRSTEAFFGQGTRLTVV.

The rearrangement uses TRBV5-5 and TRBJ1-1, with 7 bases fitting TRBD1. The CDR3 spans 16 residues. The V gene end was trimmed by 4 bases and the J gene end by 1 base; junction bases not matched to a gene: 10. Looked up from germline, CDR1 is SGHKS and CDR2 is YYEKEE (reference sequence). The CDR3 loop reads CASSPLWGQQNTEAFF. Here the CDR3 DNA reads TGTGCCAGCAGCCCCCTATGGGGACAGCAGAACACTGAAGCTTTCTTT.

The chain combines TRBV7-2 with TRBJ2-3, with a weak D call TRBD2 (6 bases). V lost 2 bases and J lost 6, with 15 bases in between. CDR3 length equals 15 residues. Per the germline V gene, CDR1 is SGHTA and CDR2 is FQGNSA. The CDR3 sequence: CASSLSGRAGDTQYF. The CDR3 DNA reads TGTGCCAGCAGCTTAAGCGGCAGGGCGGGGGATACGCAGTATTTT.